A single sample gave rise to the 20 T cell receptor beta chains below, sequenced in a study of blood T cell repertoires in COVID-19. TCRdb's copy holds only in-frame clones and misses some; the assay was immunoSEQ multiplex PCR. This sample yields approximately 110,000 clones, of which approximately 70% are seen a single time; more than 0.75% belongs to the top ten. The source material was peripheral blood. These TCRs come from a human donor with acute or convalescent COVID-19. The donor label of this sample is uncertain.

This clone was seen a handful of times. The V call is TRBV24-1, the J call TRBJ1-2, with 7 bases matching TRBD1. In germline, CDR1 is KGHDR, CDR2 SFDVKD. V gave up 3 bases and J gave up 8 bases; unmatched junction bases: 11. The CDR3 extends over 15 amino acids. The DNA of the CDR3 is TGTGCCACCAGTGATCAGACGGAGGGGGCGGAAGGCTACACCTTC. Its translation: CATSDQTEGAEGYTF.

CDR3 nucleotide sequence: TGTGCCAGCACGGAGGGTTATGTTAACTACGAGCAGTACTTC. Protein product: CASTEGYVNYEQYF. V is TRBV2 and J is TRBJ2-7, with D perhaps TRBD2 (6 bases). The CDR3 consists of 14 residues. The germline V gene encodes CDR1 SNHLY and CDR2 FYNNEI. V shed 7 bases and J shed 3 bases, with 16 bases lying between them.

The rearrangement uses TRBV6-1 and TRBJ1-3; possible D gene TRBD1, 5 bases. This CDR3 region has 17 residues. Germline CDR1 is MNHNS and CDR2 is SASEGT. V lost 1 base and J 4 bases, leaving 17 bases between the germline ends. The CDR3 sequence is CASSEDNARGRGNTIYF. The CDR3 DNA reads TGTGCCAGCAGTGAAGATAATGCAAGGGGCAGAGGAAACACCATATATTTT.

The V and J genes are TRBV30 and TRBJ1-1, with D uncertain. Germline CDR1 reads GTSNPN; CDR2 reads SVGIG (reference sequence). The length of the CDR3 is 13 residues. Trimming stripped 2 bases from V and 0 bases from J, with 7 bases between. The CDR3 bases are TGTGCCTGGAGTCGCCAGGTGAACACTGAAGCTTTCTTT. This codes for CAWSRQVNTEAFF.

The rearrangement joins TRBV10-3 to TRBJ1-4, with TRBD1 matching over 10 bases. The CDR3 covers 18 residues. The J segment lost 0 bases and the V segment lost 0 bases, leaving 4 bases of the junction unmatched. From germline, CDR1 is ENHRY and CDR2 SYGVKD. Written as DNA, the CDR3 is TGTGCCATCAGTGAGTCTTTAGGACAGGGGGCAACTAATGAAAAACTGTTTTTT. Protein sequence: CAISESLGQGATNEKLFF.

CDR3 loop: CASTKTGSPSSYNSPLHF. The DNA for the CDR3 is TGTGCCAGTACCAAAACAGGTTCACCGAGCTCCTATAATTCACCCCTCCACTTT. The chain uses TRBV19 and TRBJ1-6; perhaps TRBD1 as D (5 bases). Trimming took off 7 bases at V and 0 bases at J, with 19 bases between the two ends. The germline V gene has CDR1 LNHDA and CDR2 SQIVND (reference sequence). This CDR3 is built from 18 residues.

This clone was recorded only once. The chain joins TRBV11-2 to TRBJ2-3, with 9 bases fitting TRBD1. CDR3 size: 17 residues. The V gene end was trimmed by 0 bases and the J gene end by 4 bases; junction bases not matched to a gene: 8. CDR1 SGHAT and CDR2 FQNNGV come from the germline V gene. CDR3: CASSLEPTGGVADTQYF. The CDR3 bases are TGTGCCAGCAGCTTAGAACCGACAGGGGGGGTGGCAGATACGCAGTATTTT.

The V call is TRBV6-5, the J call TRBJ2-5, with TRBD2 as a possible D gene (7 bases). V gave up 6 bases and J gave up 4 bases, with 12 bases separating them. CDR1 is MNHEY, CDR2 SVGAGI, per germline. CDR3 length: 13 amino acids. Here the CDR3 reads CASRRGGRETQYF. DNA of the CDR3: TGTGCCAGCAGAAGGGGGGGGCGAGAGACCCAGTACTTC.

This clone has just a few counts. The V call is TRBV6-5, the J call TRBJ1-6, with a possible D match to TRBD1 (5 bases). The CDR3 covers 14 residues. Trimming stripped 6 bases from V and 8 bases from J, with 14 bases between. The V gene's germline CDR1 is MNHEY and CDR2 SVGAGI. The CDR3 here is CASRSQGFYSPLHF. CDR3 bases: TGTGCCAGCAGGTCCCAGGGTTTTTATTCACCCCTCCACTTT.

The sample holds many counts of this clone. The chain uses TRBV6-5 and TRBJ2-3; D is perhaps TRBD2 (7 bases). V was pared by 7 bases and J by 3 bases, with 11 bases between. The germline V gene encodes CDR1 MNHEY and CDR2 SVGAGI. This CDR3 has 13 amino acids. Written as DNA, the CDR3 is TGTGCCAGCAAGGGGGGGCGGACAGATACGCAGTATTTT. This gives the protein CASKGGRTDTQYF.

This clone has a handful of counts. V gene TRBV3-1 (or the pseudogene TRBV3-2) combines with J gene TRBJ1-3; a possible D gene is TRBD1 (6 bases). Germline values: CDR1 LGHDT, CDR2 YNNKEL (reference sequence). V gave up 2 bases and J gave up 4 bases, with 15 bases separating them. The CDR3 has 16 amino acids. The DNA for the CDR3 is TGTGCCAGCAGCCAACCGACAACAGGGCTCGGAAACACCATATATTTT. Its translation is CASSQPTTGLGNTIYF.

The chain uses TRBV7-8 and TRBJ2-3; 7 bases line up with TRBD2. The CDR3 loop spans 15 amino acids. Trimming took 4 bases from V and 0 from J; bases not matched to a gene: 4. Germline values: CDR1 SGHVS, CDR2 FQNEAQ. Here the CDR3 DNA reads TGTGCCAGCAGCTCCAGCGGGACTAGCACAGATACGCAGTATTTT. Translating gives CASSSSGTSTDTQYF.

This chain connects TRBV28 to TRBJ1-5; no clear D gene. Germline loops: CDR1 MDHEN, CDR2 SYDVKM. The CDR3 extends over 12 amino acids. Trimming cost V 5 bases and J 10 bases, with 12 bases left between them. CDR3 nucleotide sequence: TGTGCCAGCAGTATCTACAGTGGACCCCAGCATTTT. The encoded protein is CASSIYSGPQHF.

The CDR3 sequence: CASTSRQDLNTEAFF. CDR3 bases: TGTGCCAGTACTTCTAGACAGGACCTGAACACTGAAGCTTTCTTT. The V call is TRBV19, the J call TRBJ1-1, with a tentative D call TRBD1 (6 bases). Germline loops: CDR1 LNHDA, CDR2 SQIVND (reference sequence). The CDR3 is 15 amino acids. V was pared by 7 bases and J by 0 bases, with 15 bases between.

This clone was detected only a few times. V usage is TRBV7-9 and J usage is TRBJ2-1; 11 positions agree with TRBD1. V lost 4 bases and J lost 6; bases outside the gene matches: 2. The germline V gene has CDR1 SEHNR and CDR2 FQNEAQ (reference sequence). This CDR3 comprises 14 residues. For the CDR3, the DNA is TGTGCCAGCAGCTCGGACAGGGGGCGCAATGAGCAGTTCTTC. This sequence encodes CASSSDRGRNEQFF.

Concerning this clone itself: Different DNA sequences within this sample yield the same CDR3. The chain has TRBV5-1 and TRBJ2-2, with 11 bases identical to TRBD1. This CDR3 spans 16 amino acids. Unmatched junction bases numbered 10, after V lost 4 bases and J lost 8 bases. Germline V gene lookup returns CDR1 SGHRS and CDR2 YFSETQ. CDR3 DNA sequence: TGCGCCAGCAGCCTCGGACAGGGGGCGTCGTCGGGGGAGCTGTTTTTT. This gives the protein CASSLGQGASSGELFF.

The genes are TRBV24-1 and TRBJ2-3; 11 bases align to TRBD1. There are 15 residues in the CDR3. V was clipped by 6 bases and J by 9 bases; unmatched bases: 10. Looked up from germline, CDR1 is KGHDR and CDR2 is SFDVKD. Here the CDR3 reads CATSSGQGASRTQYF. The DNA for the CDR3 is TGTGCCACCAGTTCCGGACAGGGGGCGAGTAGGACGCAGTATTTT.

The chain joins TRBV15 to TRBJ1-2, with D tentatively TRBD1 (5 bases). The CDR3 sequence is 16 residues long. Germline V gives CDR1 LNHNV, CDR2 YYDKDF (reference sequence). Trimming took 5 bases from V and 6 from J, leaving 22 bases between them. DNA for the CDR3: TGTGCCACCAGCCCTAGCGACAGTAAACCCGCCCATGGCTACACCTTC. Protein product: CATSPSDSKPAHGYTF.

The chain is built from TRBV18 and TRBJ1-5; 7 nucleotides line up with TRBD1. Germline V lookup: CDR1 KGHSH, CDR2 LQKENI. The V gene end was trimmed by 4 bases and the J gene end by 1 base; junction bases not matched to a gene: 4. The CDR3 loop spans 15 amino acids. As DNA, the CDR3 is TGTGCCAGCTCACAGACAGGGTTGAGCAATCAGCCCCAGCATTTT. This codes for CASSQTGLSNQPQHF.

This clone was detected only a few times. The CDR3 spells CASSQGPGTGGEQYF. The CDR3 nucleotides read TGTGCCAGCAGCCAAGGGCCCGGGACAGGAGGTGAGCAGTACTTC. The V call is TRBV4-2, the J call TRBJ2-7, with 8 nucleotides matching TRBD1. J was trimmed by 7 bases and V by 1 base; bases with no gene match: 9. The germline CDR1 and CDR2 sequences are LGHNA and YNFKEQ. The CDR3 runs 15 residues.